A selection of T cell receptor beta chains follows, all from one sample in a study of T cells after yellow fever vaccination. MiXCR, run by TCRdb on the 5' RACE reads, gives a single entry per CDR3 protein. The data contain some 96,000 distinct CDR3 sequences, approximately 9% of them singletons. Source: CD8+ T cells not binding an NS4B(214-222) dextramer, sorted from PBMCs, taken around 16 days after the first yellow fever vaccination. Source of these receptors: a man aged 18 to 35 who received the YFV17D yellow fever vaccine. Each CDR3 is given with its conserved first and last residue. D genes are given only for firm matches. Clone size is shown for a subset of rows, as once, few, many or a class of expanded clone.

TRBJ2-5	15	TRBV10-2	TRBD1	.	CASSELGTGGETQYF	TGCGCCAGCAGTGAGTTGGGGACAGGGGGAGAGACCCAGTACTTC
TRBJ2-7	13	TRBV27	.	few	CASSPGSSYEQYF	TGTGCCAGCAGTCCGGGGAGCTCCTACGAGCAGTACTTC
TRBJ2-3	14	TRBV7-7	TRBD2	.	CASSLATSGAYKYF	TGTGCCAGCAGCTTAGCGACTAGCGGGGCCTATAAGTATTTT
TRBJ2-5	16	TRBV6-5	.	.	CASSYSVTGRLETQYF	TGTGCCAGCAGTTATTCGGTGACAGGGAGGTTGGAGACCCAGTACTTC
TRBJ2-2	17	TRBV6-1	.	.	CASRDNGQGRYTGELFF	TGTGCCAGCAGAGACAATGGGCAGGGGCGATACACCGGGGAGCTGTTTTTT
TRBJ2-3	15	TRBV5-1	TRBD1	.	CASSSRDSGTDTQYF	TGCGCCAGCAGCTCCCGGGACAGCGGCACAGATACGCAGTATTTT
TRBJ2-6	16	TRBV20-1	TRBD2	.	CCARDGGGSGANVLTF	TGCTGTGCTAGAGATGGGGGGGGATCTGGGGCCAACGTCCTGACTTTC
TRBJ2-1	12	TRBV29-1	TRBD1	.	CSVGQSGGEQFF	TGCAGCGTGGGACAGTCCGGTGGTGAGCAGTTCTTC
TRBJ2-2	13	TRBV5-6	.	few	CASSYMLTGELFF	TGTGCCAGCAGCTACATGCTCACCGGGGAGCTGTTTTTT
TRBJ2-3	17	TRBV7-2	TRBD2	.	CASSFPSGGDSTDTQYF	TGTGCCAGCAGCTTTCCTAGCGGGGGGGATAGCACAGATACGCAGTATTTT
TRBJ1-5	16	TRBV5-1	TRBD1	.	CASRPGQGGVDQPQHF	TGCGCCAGCAGACCTGGACAGGGCGGGGTGGATCAGCCCCAGCATTTT
TRBJ2-7	13	TRBV7-9	.	many	CASSLEAQYEQYF	TGTGCCAGCAGCTTAGAAGCCCAGTACGAGCAGTACTTC
TRBJ2-1	20	TRBV4-3	TRBD2	few	CASSQEIVASGGRPYNEQFF	TGCGCCAGCAGCCAAGAAATAGTGGCTAGCGGGGGCCGACCTTACAATGAGCAGTTCTTC
TRBJ1-1	13	TRBV20-1	TRBD1	.	CSAIGQDATEAFF	TGCAGTGCTATAGGACAGGACGCCACTGAAGCTTTCTTT
TRBJ2-2	18	TRBV6-5	.	.	CASSYSSDRAEGTGELFF	TGTGCCAGCAGTTACTCATCCGACAGGGCGGAGGGGACCGGGGAGCTGTTTTTT
TRBJ2-3	17	TRBV4-1	.	few	CASSQVPLGGNTDTQYF	TGCGCCAGCAGCCAAGTTCCTTTAGGGGGTAACACAGATACGCAGTATTTT
TRBJ2-1	12	TRBV11-2	.	few	CASSLEGHEQFF	TGTGCCAGCAGCTTAGAGGGCCATGAGCAGTTCTTC
TRBJ2-2	12	TRBV7-9	.	few	CASSDSPGELFF	TGTGCCAGCAGCGACAGCCCCGGGGAGCTGTTTTTT
TRBJ1-6	13	TRBV12-3/TRBV12-4	.	.	CASSFGTNSPLHF	TGTGCCAGCAGTTTCGGCACCAATTCACCCCTCCACTTT
TRBJ2-1	13	TRBV6-5	.	.	CASSWKVGNEQFF	TGTGCCAGCAGTTGGAAAGTGGGCAATGAGCAGTTCTTC
TRBJ2-5	14	TRBV12-3/TRBV12-4	.	many	CASSASIEQETQYF	TGTGCCAGCAGTGCCTCGATAGAGCAAGAGACCCAGTACTTC
TRBJ1-1	13	TRBV11-2	TRBD1	few	CASSLGDRPEAFF	TGTGCCAGCAGCTTAGGGGACAGACCTGAAGCTTTCTTT
TRBJ1-6	17	TRBV6-1	.	.	CASRTGRRSSYNSPLHF	TGTGCCAGCAGAACGGGGCGCAGGAGCTCCTATAATTCACCCCTCCACTTT
TRBJ2-5	16	TRBV7-3	TRBD2	.	CASGDPLAGAQETQYF	TGTGCCAGCGGGGATCCCCTAGCGGGGGCTCAAGAGACCCAGTACTTC
TRBJ2-5	14	TRBV6-1	TRBD2	many	CASRKGAGEETQYF	TGTGCCAGCAGGAAGGGAGCGGGGGAAGAGACCCAGTACTTC
TRBJ2-1	14	TRBV4-1	TRBD2	.	CASSTGGSYNEQFF	TGCGCCAGCAGCACGGGGGGGTCCTACAATGAGCAGTTCTTC
TRBJ2-1	15	TRBV12-3/TRBV12-4	.	many	CASSSSESSYNEQFF	TGTGCCAGCAGTTCGTCGGAGAGCTCCTACAATGAGCAGTTCTTC
TRBJ1-2	15	TRBV5-6	TRBD1	.	CASSGTGGVSYGYTF	TGTGCCAGCAGCGGGACAGGGGGCGTCTCTTATGGCTACACCTTC
TRBJ1-5	12	TRBV19	.	few	CASRRANQPQHF	TGTGCCAGTAGACGGGCCAATCAGCCCCAGCATTTT